The 18 T cell receptor beta chains below come from one sample, sequenced in a study of cytomegalovirus exposure and HLA in healthy donors. Use of 60 Vbeta and 13 Jbeta primers characterized the PCR. TCRdb's table, derived via immunoSEQ multiplex PCR, lists solely in-frame clones and lacks some. The sample contains about 160,000 clones, around three quarters of which appear only once. Material for sequencing was PBMCs. The receptor set was obtained from a man aged 40-49 years in good health and CMV-seropositive.

This clone was seen a handful of times. J is TRBJ2-1 and V is TRBV2, with D possibly matching TRBD1 (6 bases). The CDR3 totals 14 residues. The germline CDR1 and CDR2 sequences are SNHLY and FYNNEI. V was trimmed by 8 bases and J by 6 bases, leaving 17 bases between them. The CDR3 bases are TGTGCCAGCGTTTTGGACAGCATCATCAATGAGCAGTTCTTC. It yields the protein CASVLDSIINEQFF.

The DNA of the CDR3 is TGTGCCAGCAGCCCTCCGGGGGGGCCAAACCTTGGCTACACCTTC. Its protein is CASSPPGGPNLGYTF. The chain is built from TRBV21-1 and TRBJ1-2. TRBV21-1 represents a pseudogene. The CDR3 has 15 residues.

V usage is TRBV19 and J usage is TRBJ2-5; 7 bases are shared with TRBD1. The CDR3 covers 14 residues. V dropped 5 bases and J dropped 6; count of bases not matched to a gene: 9. CDR1 is LNHDA, CDR2 SQIVND, per germline (reference sequence). The CDR3 is CASSPGVRGQTQYF. In DNA form, the CDR3 reads TGTGCCAGTAGTCCTGGGGTGAGGGGGCAGACCCAGTACTTC.

The CDR3 protein is CSVDAGYEQYF. CDR3 DNA: TGCAGCGTTGACGCGGGCTACGAGCAGTACTTC. The rearrangement joins TRBV29-1 to TRBJ2-5, with a tentative D call TRBD2 (5 bases). The tail of the sequence fits TRBJ2-7 better, so the J call may be wrong. CDR1 and CDR2 from the germline V gene are SQVTM and ANQGSEA. The CDR3 sequence is 11 residues long.

About this clone: Other DNA sequences in the sample encode the same CDR3. The V call is TRBV6-5, the J call TRBJ1-2, with D possibly being TRBD1 (6 bases). Germline V gene sequence: CDR1 MNHEY, CDR2 SVGAGI. V dropped 1 base and J dropped 4 bases, with 13 bases sitting between them. The CDR3 runs to 15 residues. The CDR3 spells CASSYFRQAFYGYTF. Here the CDR3 DNA reads TGTGCCAGCAGTTACTTTAGACAGGCCTTCTATGGCTACACCTTC.

This clone was seen once. The chain joins TRBV14 to TRBJ2-5; TRBD2 matches at 8 bases. Germline V gene data show CDR1 as SGHDN and CDR2 as FVKESK. The trim removed 2 bases at V and 7 bases at J, leaving 12 bases unmatched. This CDR3 has 16 residues. CDR3 nucleotide sequence: TGTGCCAGCAGCCAAACCCGGGACGGTCGGGGGGGGACCCAGTACTTC. This codes for CASSQTRDGRGGTQYF.

This chain connects TRBV5-4 to TRBJ1-2, with D tentatively TRBD1 (6 bases). The ends were cut back, 4 bases at V and 4 bases at J, with 14 bases in the middle. CDR3 length: 14 residues. Germline loops: CDR1 SGHNT, CDR2 YYREEE (reference sequence). As DNA, the CDR3 is TGTGCCAGCAGCGGGGGCGGTAGCAGCTATGGCTACACCTTC. As protein: CASSGGGSSYGYTF.

This clone has only a few counts. J is TRBJ2-7 and V is TRBV9, with D unresolved. Trimming took 2 bases from V and 5 from J, leaving 5 bases between them. The CDR3 has 11 amino acids. Germline-derived CDR1 and CDR2 are SGDLS and YYNGEE. CDR3 sequence (DNA): TGTGCCAGCAGCGTTAACAACGAGCAGTACTTC. This sequence encodes CASSVNNEQYF.

The chain employs TRBV5-1 and TRBJ1-4; D remains unclear. The CDR3 has 14 amino acids. The germline V gene encodes CDR1 SGHRS and CDR2 YFSETQ. V lost 2 bases, J lost 4 bases, and 9 bases lay in between. The CDR3 coding sequence is TGCGCCAGCAGCTTTGGCACCCTTAATGAAAAACTGTTTTTT. Its protein product is CASSFGTLNEKLFF.

V gene TRBV9 combines with J gene TRBJ1-2, with a possible D match to TRBD1 (5 bases). The germline gives CDR1 SGDLS, CDR2 YYNGEE. The V end was cut by 5 bases, the J end by 6 bases, with 14 bases between. This CDR3 is 13 amino acids long. CDR3 sequence (DNA): TGTGCCAGCAGAGACCCAGGGAAGGATGGCTACACCTTC. This encodes CASRDPGKDGYTF.

V gene TRBV5-1 combines with J gene TRBJ1-3, with unresolved D. Germline CDR1 reads SGHRS; CDR2 reads YFSETQ. The CDR3 length is 15 residues. V was trimmed by 4 bases and J by 4 bases, leaving 15 bases between them. This CDR3 is CASSPSRSGGNTIYF. CDR3 in DNA: TGCGCCAGCAGCCCCTCCCGATCGGGGGGAAACACCATATATTTT.

The chain combines TRBV5-6 with TRBJ2-5, with a weak D call TRBD2 (7 bases). V was shortened by 4 bases and J by 1 base, with 11 bases between the two germline ends. This CDR3 is built from 14 residues. Germline values: CDR1 SGHDT, CDR2 YYEEEE. Here the CDR3 reads CASSLGGRQETQYF. CDR3 sequence (DNA): TGTGCCAGCAGCCTGGGGGGGCGCCAAGAGACCCAGTACTTC.

J is TRBJ2-7 and V is TRBV7-2; the D is unclear. Germline-derived CDR1 and CDR2 are SGHTA and FQGNSA. Trimming shortened V by 5 bases and J by 3 bases, and 11 bases separated the two germline ends. There are 13 residues in the CDR3. CDR3 nucleotide sequence: TGTGCCAGCAGCCTCCCTGGAGACTACGAGCAGTACTTC. Translated, it gives CASSLPGDYEQYF.

The chain combines TRBV7-2 with TRBJ2-3, with 9 bases identical to TRBD2. CDR1 and CDR2 (germline): SGHTA, FQGNSA. The V and J ends lost 5 bases and 2 bases, in that order; junction bases with no gene match: 8. CDR3 length: 16 residues. The CDR3 protein is CASSPVASGVTDTQYF. The CDR3 bases are TGTGCCAGCAGCCCCGTCGCTAGCGGGGTCACAGATACGCAGTATTTT. Looking up the rest from reference TRBV7-2 and TRBJ2-3 gives the full variable domain: GAGVSQSPSNKVTEKGKDVELRCDPISGHTALYWYRQSLGQGLEFLIYFQGNSAPDKSGLPSDRFSAERTGGSVSTLTIQRTQQEDSAVYLCASSPVASGVTDTQYFGPGTRLTVL.

Note on this clone: Other nucleotide sequences from this sample produce the same CDR3. CDR3 in DNA: TGTGCCAGCAGTTACTCGGCCCGCACTGAAGCTTTCTTT. Protein product: CASSYSARTEAFF. The rearrangement links TRBV6-5 to TRBJ1-1; no clear D. Trimming took off 0 bases at V and 4 bases at J, with 6 bases between the two ends. The CDR3 extends over 13 amino acids. Germline V gene lookup returns CDR1 MNHEY and CDR2 SVGAGI.

The chain recombines TRBV19 with TRBJ1-3, with D tentatively TRBD1 (5 bases). The ends were cut back, 6 bases at V and 4 bases at J, with 16 bases in the middle. The germline V gene encodes CDR1 LNHDA and CDR2 SQIVND (reference sequence). The CDR3 is 15 residues long. CDR3 bases: TGTGCCAGTAGCCTCTCGCAGGGTGGGGGAAACACCATATATTTT. Protein product: CASSLSQGGGNTIYF.

In the case of this clone: This CDR3 is also generated by other DNA sequences in the sample. The chain has TRBV19 and TRBJ1-4; D remains ambiguous. V was clipped by 6 bases and J by 8 bases, with 13 bases between them. The CDR3 extends over 13 amino acids. CDR1 is LNHDA, CDR2 SQIVND, per germline (reference sequence). CDR3 in amino acids: CASSIRESEKLFF. Written as DNA, the CDR3 is TGTGCCAGTAGCATTAGGGAGTCAGAAAAACTGTTTTTT.

V gene TRBV27 combines with J gene TRBJ1-4; no reliable D call. CDR1 and CDR2 (germline): MNHEY, SMNVEV (reference sequence). The V end was cut by 8 bases, the J end by 11 bases, with 15 bases between. The CDR3 is 12 amino acids. DNA of the CDR3: TGTGCCAGCGGCCCGGGCGGGCTGAAACTGTTTTTT. Its protein product is CASGPGGLKLFF.